This is a list of T cell receptor beta chains from one sample in a study of blood T cell repertoires in COVID-19. Generated by immunoSEQ multiplex PCR, the TCRdb table keeps only in-frame clones and is missing some. Of hundreds of thousands of clones in the sample, more than 80% are singletons; the top ten hold about 1%. The sequencing input was PBMCs or T cells enriched from blood (not recorded which). These receptors came from a young man who had recovered from COVID-19. Both conserved end residues are part of each CDR3. The D gene is left open where the match is weak. For some rows the clone size is stated as once, few or many, or as a class when expanded; others skip it.

>-|TRBV2|TRBJ1-1|-
TGTGCCAGCAGATCTGGGGCTGGAGTCGATGAAGCTTTCTTT
CASRSGAGVDEAFF
>-|TRBV5-6|TRBJ1-6|-
TGTGCCAGCAGCTTGGCAGGGTTATCGTCACCCCTCCACTTT
CASSLAGLSSPLHF
>TRBD2|TRBV6-1|TRBJ2-1|-
TGTGCCAGCAGTGAAGCGCCCGCCGGGGGGAATGAGCAGTTCTTC
CASSEAPAGGNEQFF
>TRBD1|TRBV7-9|TRBJ1-1|-
TGTGCCAGCAGCTCCCAGGGGGACACTGAAGCTTTCTTT
CASSSQGDTEAFF
>-|TRBV4-1|TRBJ1-5|-
TGCGCCAGCAGCCAAACGCTCCGGGGGAATCAGCCCCAGCATTTT
CASSQTLRGNQPQHF
>TRBD1|TRBV19|TRBJ1-5|-
TGTGCCAGTAGGAAAGCCGGGACAGGAGGTCCGCCCCAGCATTTT
CASRKAGTGGPPQHF
>-|TRBV3-1/TRBV3-2|TRBJ1-1|-
TGTGCCAGCAGCCCACGAGGGGGTGAGGATGAAGCTTTCTTT
CASSPRGGEDEAFF
>TRBD1|TRBV3-1/TRBV3-2|TRBJ1-1|-
TGTGCCAGCAGCCAAGCCCCCAGGGGGAGGACTGAAGCTTTCTTT
CASSQAPRGRTEAFF
>TRBD2|TRBV9|TRBJ2-3|-
TGTGCCAGCAGCGCTAGCGGGGGGGCCTCGGGCACAGATACGCAGTATTTT
CASSASGGASGTDTQYF
>TRBD1|TRBV30|TRBJ1-3|-
TGTGCCTCCGGACAGGGCCCTGGAAACACCATATATTTT
CASGQGPGNTIYF
>-|TRBV3-1/TRBV3-2|TRBJ2-7|-
TGTGCCAGCAGCCAGGGGGGAGCTCGCCTAGTGCAGTACTTC
CASSQGGARLVQYF
>TRBD1|TRBV3-1/TRBV3-2|TRBJ2-7|-
TGTGCCAGCAGCCTTTGGGCCGGGACAGGTGGTTATGGGCAGTACTTC
CASSLWAGTGGYGQYF
>TRBD2|TRBV10-3|TRBJ2-5|-
TGTGCCGTGAAAGGGACTAGCGGGGAGACCCAGTACTTC
CAVKGTSGETQYF
>TRBD2|TRBV2|TRBJ2-3|-
TGTGCCAGTGACCCTAGCGGGGGGGCCGTGGATACGCAGTATTTT
CASDPSGGAVDTQYF
>TRBD2|TRBV7-3|TRBJ2-3|-
TGTGCCAGCAGATCTAGCGGGGGGGGCACAGATACGCAGTATTTT
CASRSSGGGTDTQYF
>TRBD1|TRBV2|TRBJ1-6|few
TGTGCCAGCAGGCCGCAGGGGGATCGTTCACCCCTCCACTTT
CASRPQGDRSPLHF
>-|TRBV18|TRBJ1-6|-
TGTGCCAGCTCACCGGTGGCGGCGAATTCACCCCTCCACTTT
CASSPVAANSPLHF
>-|TRBV15|TRBJ2-7|-
TGTGCCACCAGCAGAGACAGGGGGGTATACGAGCAGTACTTC
CATSRDRGVYEQYF
>-|TRBV6-5|TRBJ1-1|-
TGTGCCAGCAGTTCCCAGGGGAAGGCGGCTGAAGCTTTCTTT
CASSSQGKAAEAFF
>-|TRBV18|TRBJ1-5|-
TGTGCCAGCTCACCATCAAATTACAGGCAGCCCCAGCATTTT
CASSPSNYRQPQHF
>TRBD2|TRBV4-3|TRBJ2-3|-
TGCGCCAGCAGCTATACAGCGGGAAGGTCAGATACGCAGTATTTT
CASSYTAGRSDTQYF
>-|TRBV28|TRBJ1-3|-
TGTGCCAGCAGAACGACGGGGGATCTTAGGAACACCATATATTTT
CASRTTGDLRNTIYF
>TRBD2|TRBV7-9|TRBJ2-1|-
TGTGCCAGCAGCCCCTTTACCGGGACTAGCAAGTCCTACAATGAGCAGTTCTTC
CASSPFTGTSKSYNEQFF
>-|TRBV24-1|TRBJ1-2|-
TGTGCCACCAGTGATGAGGGCTACTATGGCTACACCTTC
CATSDEGYYGYTF
>-|TRBV19|TRBJ1-2|-
TGTGCCAGTACCCCGGGTAGTTCGAGACTATATGGCTACACCTTC
CASTPGSSRLYGYTF
>TRBD1|TRBV5-5|TRBJ2-1|few
TGTGCCAGCAAACAAAGCCAAACAGGGGGCCAACCGGGTGAGCAGTTCTTC
CASKQSQTGGQPGEQFF
>-|TRBV6-1|TRBJ1-2|-
TGTGCCAGCAGTGAAATGGGAGTCTTCTATGGCTACACCTTC
CASSEMGVFYGYTF
>-|TRBV19|TRBJ2-6|once
TGTGCCAGTAGCGGAGGATCGGGGGCCAACGTCCTGACTTTC
CASSGGSGANVLTF
>TRBD1|TRBV5-1|TRBJ2-2|once
TGCGCCAGCAGCGAACAGGGGGCGAACACCGGGGAGCTGTTTTTT
CASSEQGANTGELFF
>TRBD2|TRBV7-3|TRBJ2-2|-
TGTGCCAGCAGCTCGGATCTAGCGGGAGGTCCTGACGGGGAGCTGTTTTTT
CASSSDLAGGPDGELFF
>TRBD1|TRBV12-3/TRBV12-4|TRBJ2-7|-
TGTGCCAGCAGTCTAACAGGGGGCTACGAGCAGTACTTC
CASSLTGGYEQYF
>TRBD1|TRBV5-8|TRBJ1-6|-
TGTGCCAGCAGCTTGCTAGGGGGCGGACCCCTCCACTTT
CASSLLGGGPLHF
>-|TRBV7-9|TRBJ1-3|-
TGTGCCACCCGACCTCAGACAGGATATAACTCTGGAAACACCATATATTTT
CATRPQTGYNSGNTIYF